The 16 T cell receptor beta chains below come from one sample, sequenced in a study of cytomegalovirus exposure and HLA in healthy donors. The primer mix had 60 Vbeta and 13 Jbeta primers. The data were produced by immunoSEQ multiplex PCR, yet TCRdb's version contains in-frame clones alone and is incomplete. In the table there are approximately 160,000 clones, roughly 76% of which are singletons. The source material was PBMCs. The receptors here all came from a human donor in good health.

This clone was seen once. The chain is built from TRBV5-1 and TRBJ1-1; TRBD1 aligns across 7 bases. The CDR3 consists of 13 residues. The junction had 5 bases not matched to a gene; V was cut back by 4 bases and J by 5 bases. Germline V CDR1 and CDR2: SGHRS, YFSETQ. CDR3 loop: CASSLRGVTEAFF. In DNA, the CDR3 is TGCGCCAGCAGCCTCAGGGGGGTTACTGAAGCTTTCTTT.

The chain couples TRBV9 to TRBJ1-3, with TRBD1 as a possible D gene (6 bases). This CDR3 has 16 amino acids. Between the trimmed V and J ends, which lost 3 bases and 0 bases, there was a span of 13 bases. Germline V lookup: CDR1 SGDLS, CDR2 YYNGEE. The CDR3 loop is CASSGTGSSSGNTIYF. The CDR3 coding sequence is TGTGCCAGCAGCGGAACAGGGTCCAGCTCTGGAAACACCATATATTTT.

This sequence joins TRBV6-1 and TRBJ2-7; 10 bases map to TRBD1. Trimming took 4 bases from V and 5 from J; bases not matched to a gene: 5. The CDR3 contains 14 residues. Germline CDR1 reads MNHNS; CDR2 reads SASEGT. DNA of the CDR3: TGTGCCAGCAGTGGACGGGACAGGGGCAACGAGCAGTACTTC. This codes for CASSGRDRGNEQYF.

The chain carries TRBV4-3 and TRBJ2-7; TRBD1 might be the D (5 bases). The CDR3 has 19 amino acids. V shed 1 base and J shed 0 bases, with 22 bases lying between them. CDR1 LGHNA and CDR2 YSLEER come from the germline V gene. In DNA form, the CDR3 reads TGCGCCAGCAGCCAAGGGATCCTAAAGCTAGGGGTAGGCTCCTACGAGCAGTACTTC. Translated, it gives CASSQGILKLGVGSYEQYF.

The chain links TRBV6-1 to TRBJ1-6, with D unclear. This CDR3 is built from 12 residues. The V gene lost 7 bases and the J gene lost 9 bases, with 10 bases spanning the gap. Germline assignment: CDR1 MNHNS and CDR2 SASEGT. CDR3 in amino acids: CASIGFGSPLHF. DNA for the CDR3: TGTGCCAGCATCGGGTTCGGTTCACCCCTCCACTTT.

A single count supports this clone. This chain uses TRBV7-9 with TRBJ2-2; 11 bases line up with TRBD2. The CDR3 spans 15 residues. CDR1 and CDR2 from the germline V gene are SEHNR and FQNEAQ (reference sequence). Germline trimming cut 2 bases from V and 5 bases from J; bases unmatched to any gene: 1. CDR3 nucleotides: TGTGCCAGCAGCTTAAGGACTAGCGGGACCGGGGAGCTGTTTTTT. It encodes CASSLRTSGTGELFF.

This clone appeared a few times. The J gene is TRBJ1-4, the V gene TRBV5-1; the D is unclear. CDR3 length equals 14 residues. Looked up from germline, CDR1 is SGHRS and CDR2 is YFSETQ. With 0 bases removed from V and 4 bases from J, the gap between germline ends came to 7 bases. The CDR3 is CASSLDSFNEKLFF. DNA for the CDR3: TGCGCCAGCAGCTTGGACAGCTTTAATGAAAAACTGTTTTTT. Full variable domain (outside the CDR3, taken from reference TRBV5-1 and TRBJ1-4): KAGVTQTPRYLIKTRGQQVTLSCSPISGHRSVSWYQQTPGQGLQFLFEYFSETQRNKGNFPGRFSGRQFSNSRSEMNVSTLELGDSALYLCASSLDSFNEKLFFGSGTQLSVL.

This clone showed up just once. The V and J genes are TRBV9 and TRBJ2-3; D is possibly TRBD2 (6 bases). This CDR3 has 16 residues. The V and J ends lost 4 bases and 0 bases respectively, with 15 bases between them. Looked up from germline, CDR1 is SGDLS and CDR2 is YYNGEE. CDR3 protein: CASSIDVGTSTDTQYF. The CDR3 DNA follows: TGTGCCAGCAGCATAGACGTGGGGACTAGCACAGATACGCAGTATTTT.

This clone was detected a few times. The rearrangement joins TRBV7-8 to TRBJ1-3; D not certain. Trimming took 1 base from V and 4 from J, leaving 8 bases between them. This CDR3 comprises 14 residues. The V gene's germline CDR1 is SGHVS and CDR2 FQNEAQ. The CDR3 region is CASSLGLQGNTIYF. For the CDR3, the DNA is TGTGCCAGCAGCTTAGGTCTGCAGGGAAACACCATATATTTT.

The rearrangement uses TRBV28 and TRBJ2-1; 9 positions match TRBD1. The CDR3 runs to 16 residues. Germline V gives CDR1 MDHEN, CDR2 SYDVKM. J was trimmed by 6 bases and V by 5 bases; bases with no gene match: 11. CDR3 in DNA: TGTGCCAGCAGTCTCCCGGGACAGGGCGGACCCAATGAGCAGTTCTTC. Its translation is CASSLPGQGGPNEQFF.

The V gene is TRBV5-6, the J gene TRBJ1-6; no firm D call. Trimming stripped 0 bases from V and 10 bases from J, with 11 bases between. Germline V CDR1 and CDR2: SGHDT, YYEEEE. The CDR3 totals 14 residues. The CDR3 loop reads CASSLDSSGSPLHF. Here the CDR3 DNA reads TGTGCCAGCAGCTTGGATTCCTCAGGCTCACCCCTCCACTTT.

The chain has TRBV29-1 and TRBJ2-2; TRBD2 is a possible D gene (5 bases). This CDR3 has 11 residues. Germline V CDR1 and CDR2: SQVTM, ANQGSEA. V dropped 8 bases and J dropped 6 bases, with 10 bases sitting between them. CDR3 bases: TGCAGCTCACAGAGGGCCGGGGAGCTGTTTTTT. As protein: CSSQRAGELFF.

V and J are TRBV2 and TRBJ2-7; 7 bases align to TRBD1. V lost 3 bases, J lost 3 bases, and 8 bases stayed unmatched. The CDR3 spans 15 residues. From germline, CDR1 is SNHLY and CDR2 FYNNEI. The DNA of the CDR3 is TGTGCCAGCAGTGAGTCACAGGGGCCCGTCTACGAGCAGTACTTC. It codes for CASSESQGPVYEQYF.

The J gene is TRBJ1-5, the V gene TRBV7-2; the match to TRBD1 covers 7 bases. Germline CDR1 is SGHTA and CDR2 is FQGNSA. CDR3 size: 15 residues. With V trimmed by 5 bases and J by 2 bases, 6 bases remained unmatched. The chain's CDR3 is CASSARDSRNQPQHF. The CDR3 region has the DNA TGTGCCAGCAGCGCACGGGACAGTCGCAATCAGCCCCAGCATTTT.

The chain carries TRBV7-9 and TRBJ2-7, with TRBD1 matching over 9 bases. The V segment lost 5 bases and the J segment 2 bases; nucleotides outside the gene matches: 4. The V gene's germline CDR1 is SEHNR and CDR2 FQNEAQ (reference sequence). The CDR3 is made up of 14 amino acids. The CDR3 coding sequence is TGTGCCAGCAGCAAGGGACAGGGCCCCTACGAGCAGTACTTC. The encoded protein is CASSKGQGPYEQYF. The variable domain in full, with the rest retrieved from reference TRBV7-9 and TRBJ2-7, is DTGVSQNPRHKITKRGQNVTFRCDPISEHNRLYWYRQTLGQGPEFLTYFQNEAQLEKSRLLSDRFSAERPKGSFSTLEIQRTEQGDSAMYLCASSKGQGPYEQYFGPGTRLTVT.

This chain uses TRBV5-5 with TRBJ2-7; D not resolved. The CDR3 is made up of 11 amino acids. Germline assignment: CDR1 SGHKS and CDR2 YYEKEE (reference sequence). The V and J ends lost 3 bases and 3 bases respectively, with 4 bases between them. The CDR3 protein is CASSSNYEQYF. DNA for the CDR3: TGTGCCAGCAGCTCCAACTACGAGCAGTACTTC.